This TCR beta chain was sequenced during a study of cytomegalovirus exposure and HLA in healthy donors. Study-level background: A prior study identified 90 million to 120 million unique TCR beta sequences from around 180 million T cells. Unique TCRs from HLA-typed donors, 85 million to 100 million of them, were held in an early data release. Study observations and caveats: Later analysis showed most CMV-associated TCR beta chains appearing HLA-restricted.

Details on this clone: The antigen remains unidentified.

This CDR3 contains 16 residues. CDR1 and CDR2 from the germline V gene are MNHEY and SMNVEV (reference sequence). The V segment lost 5 bases and the J segment 7 bases; nucleotides outside the gene matches: 11. The PCR made use of 60 Vbeta and 13 Jbeta primers. Sequencing was performed with immunoSEQ multiplex PCR; in TCRdb, only in-frame clones are kept and a portion is missing. The repertoire table contains 150,000 to 200,000 clones. The clonotype was recovered from a woman under 30 in good health and CMV-seropositive. The chain recombines TRBV27 with TRBJ1-1, with TRBD1 matching over 12 bases. The sample comprised PBMCs. Here the CDR3 reads CASSPSGTGGRGEAFF. The CDR3 nucleotides read TGTGCCAGCAGTCCATCCGGGACAGGGGGCCGAGGTGAAGCTTTCTTT.